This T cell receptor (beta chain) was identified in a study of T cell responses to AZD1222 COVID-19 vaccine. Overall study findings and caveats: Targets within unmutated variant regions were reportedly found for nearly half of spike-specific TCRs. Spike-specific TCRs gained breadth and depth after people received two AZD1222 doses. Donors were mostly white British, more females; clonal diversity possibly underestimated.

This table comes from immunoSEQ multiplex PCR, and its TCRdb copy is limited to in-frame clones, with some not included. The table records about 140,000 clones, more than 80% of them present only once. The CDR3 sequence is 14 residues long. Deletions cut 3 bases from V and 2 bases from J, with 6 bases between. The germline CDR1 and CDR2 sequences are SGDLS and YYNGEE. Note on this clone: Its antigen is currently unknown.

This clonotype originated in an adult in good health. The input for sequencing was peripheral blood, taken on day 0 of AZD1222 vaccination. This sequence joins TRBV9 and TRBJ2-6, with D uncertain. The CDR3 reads CASSAYPGANVLTF. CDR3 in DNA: TGTGCCAGCAGCGCCTACCCTGGGGCCAACGTCCTGACTTTC.